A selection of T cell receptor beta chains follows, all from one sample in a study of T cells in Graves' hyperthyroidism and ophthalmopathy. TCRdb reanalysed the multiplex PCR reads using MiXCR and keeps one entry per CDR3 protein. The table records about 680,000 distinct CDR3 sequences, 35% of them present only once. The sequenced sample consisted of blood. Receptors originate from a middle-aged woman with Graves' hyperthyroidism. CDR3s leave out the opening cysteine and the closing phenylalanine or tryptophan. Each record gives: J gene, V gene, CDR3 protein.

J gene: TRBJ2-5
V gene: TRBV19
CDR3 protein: AGRSGRPYQKTQY

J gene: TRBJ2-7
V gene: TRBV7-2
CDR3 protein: ASSLSWTGTEEQY

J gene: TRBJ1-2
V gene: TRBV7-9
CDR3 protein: AGSLPWGQVYGYT

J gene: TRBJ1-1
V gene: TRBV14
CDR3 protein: ASSPWSLNTEAF

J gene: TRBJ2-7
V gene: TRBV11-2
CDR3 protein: ASSLDRVTREQY

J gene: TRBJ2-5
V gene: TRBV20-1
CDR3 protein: SARDWAGPETQY

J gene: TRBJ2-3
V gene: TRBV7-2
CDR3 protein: ASSLGRTRSSSTDTQY

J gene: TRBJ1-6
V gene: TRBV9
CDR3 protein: ASSAGDLRPTYNSPLH

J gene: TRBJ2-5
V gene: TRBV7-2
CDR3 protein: ASSLSTETQY

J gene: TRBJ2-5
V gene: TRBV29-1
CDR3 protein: SVDGQGGLETQY

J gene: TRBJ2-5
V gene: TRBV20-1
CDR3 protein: SARPGVNQETQY

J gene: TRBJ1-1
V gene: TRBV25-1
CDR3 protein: ASSEGLQGYTEAF

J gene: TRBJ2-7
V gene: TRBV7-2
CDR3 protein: ASSLASPSSYEQY

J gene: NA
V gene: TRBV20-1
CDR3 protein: SANGYNEQF